This T cell receptor (beta chain) was captured in a study of blood T cells in healthy people across ages. PCR was performed a second time for roughly 7 to 12 cycles using a sample-barcoded 5' primer and a J-beta primer mix. MiXCR, run by TCRdb on the 5' RACE reads, gives a single entry per CDR3 protein. This sample carries 700,000 or so distinct CDR3 sequences, 40% to 45% of them seen once, and the ten largest clones take 30%. The CDR3 extends over 13 amino acids. CDR1 and CDR2 (germline): MNHEY, SMNVEV (reference sequence). Trimming stripped 6 bases from V and 5 bases from J, with 13 bases between. This chain joins TRBV27 and TRBJ1-2; D is unresolved. Specimen: blood. The receptor comes from a man of 80 years or more in good health. Here the CDR3 reads CASRHTENYGYTF. CDR3 nucleotides: TGTGCCAGCAGACATACAGAGAATTATGGCTACACCTTC.